Sequencing of this T cell receptor (beta chain) was carried out in a study of OX40 agonist ivuxolimab in advanced cancers. Background on the study: The patients' treatment was ivuxolimab, an agonistic anti-OX40 (CD134) antibody. Among those enrolled, mean age was roughly 55 years (range about 23 to 79) and about 81% were male.

TCRdb's table, derived via immunoSEQ multiplex PCR, lists solely in-frame clones and lacks some. Counted here are tens of thousands of clones, 80% occurring once; the ten biggest clones make up roughly 1.2%. The length of the CDR3 is 12 residues. The germline V gene has CDR1 GTSNPN and CDR2 SVGIG (reference sequence). Trimming removed 7 bases at V and 0 bases at J, with 9 bases between. In the case of this clone: Antigen unknown.

Regarding the study as a whole: Several nonresponders also turned out to have low normalized T-cell clonal expansion.

V is TRBV30 and J is TRBJ1-1; D uncertain. The origin of this receptor is an adult with an advanced solid tumor such as melanoma, head and neck, liver or kidney cancer. Sequences were derived from CD4+ or CD8+ T cells sorted from blood, sampled in a trial of the OX40 agonist ivuxolimab. CDR3 sequence reads: CASQTVNTEAFF. CDR3 DNA sequence: TGTGCCTCACAGACGGTGAACACTGAAGCTTTCTTT.